The text below deals with one T cell receptor (beta chain). A read error may account for a junction end that differs from germline. The CDR3 is made up of 15 amino acids. Germline-derived CDR1 and CDR2 are SGDLS and YYNGEE. As previously described, bulk TCR libraries were made using listed TCR primers. TCRdb re-derived calls from the PCR reads in MiXCR, one entry per CDR3 protein. The sample holds more than 550,000 distinct CDR3 sequences, about 25% seen once. These data come from a study of molecular identifiers for immune sequencing clone quantification. The J gene is TRBJ1-2, the V gene TRBV9, with D perhaps TRBD1 (5 bases). Sequenced sample: naive CD8+ T cells from blood, with Jurkat cell RNA spiked in. This sample's subset: FACS-sorted CD8+CD4-CCR7+CD45RA+ naive T cells. This TCR came from a human donor in good health. Some libraries in this study had Jurkat cell RNA spiked in. The CDR3: CASSVEGAPNYGYIF. The CDR3 bases are TGTGCCAGCAGCGTAGAAGGGGCTCCTAACTATGGCTACATCTTC.